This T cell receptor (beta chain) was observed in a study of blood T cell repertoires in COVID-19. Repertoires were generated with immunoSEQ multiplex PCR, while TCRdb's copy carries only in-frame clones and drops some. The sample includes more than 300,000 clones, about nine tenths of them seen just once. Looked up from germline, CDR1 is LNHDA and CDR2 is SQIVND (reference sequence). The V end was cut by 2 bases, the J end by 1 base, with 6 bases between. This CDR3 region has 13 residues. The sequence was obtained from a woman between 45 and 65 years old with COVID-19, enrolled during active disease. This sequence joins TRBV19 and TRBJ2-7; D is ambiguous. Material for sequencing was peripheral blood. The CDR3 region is CASSILISYEQYF. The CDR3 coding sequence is TGTGCCAGTAGTATACTAATATCCTACGAGCAGTACTTC.